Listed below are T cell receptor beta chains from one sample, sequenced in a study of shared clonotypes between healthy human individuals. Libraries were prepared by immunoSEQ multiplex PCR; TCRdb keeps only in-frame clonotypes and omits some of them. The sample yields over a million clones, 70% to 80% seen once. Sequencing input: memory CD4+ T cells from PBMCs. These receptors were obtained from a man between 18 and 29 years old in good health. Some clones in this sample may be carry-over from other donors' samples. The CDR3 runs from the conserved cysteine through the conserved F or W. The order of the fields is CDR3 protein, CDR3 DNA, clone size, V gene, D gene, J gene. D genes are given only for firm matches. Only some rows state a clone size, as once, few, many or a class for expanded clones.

CDR3aa: CASSLTTGTLNEKLFF
CDR3nt: TGTGCCAGCTCACTGACTACCGGGACGTTGAATGAAAAACTGTTTTTT
abundance: .
v_gene: TRBV18
d_gene: .
j_gene: TRBJ1-4

CDR3aa: CASSSGTVYGYTF
CDR3nt: TGTGCCAGCAGCTCCGGGACAGTCTATGGCTACACCTTC
abundance: .
v_gene: TRBV5-5
d_gene: TRBD1
j_gene: TRBJ1-2

CDR3aa: CASSFGGGTDTQYF
CDR3nt: TGTGCCAGCAGCTTCGGAGGGGGCACAGATACGCAGTATTTT
abundance: .
v_gene: TRBV7-9
d_gene: .
j_gene: TRBJ2-3

CDR3aa: CASSRDLKREPGETQYF
CDR3nt: TGTGCCAGCAGTCGAGATCTTAAGCGGGAGCCAGGAGAGACCCAGTACTTC
abundance: .
v_gene: TRBV6-8
d_gene: TRBD2
j_gene: TRBJ2-5

CDR3aa: CASSPQGLLYEQYF
CDR3nt: TGTGCCAGTAGTCCACAGGGACTCTTGTACGAGCAGTACTTC
abundance: .
v_gene: TRBV19
d_gene: .
j_gene: TRBJ2-7

CDR3aa: CASSSDVSYEQYF
CDR3nt: TGTGCCAGCAGCTCTGACGTTTCCTACGAGCAGTACTTC
abundance: .
v_gene: TRBV7-2
d_gene: .
j_gene: TRBJ2-7

CDR3aa: CASSLGPFGGTEAFF
CDR3nt: TGCGCCAGCAGCTTGGGACCCTTCGGTGGCACTGAAGCTTTCTTT
abundance: .
v_gene: TRBV5-1
d_gene: .
j_gene: TRBJ1-1

CDR3aa: CASSPEGGVNTIYF
CDR3nt: TGTGCCAGCAGCCCCGAGGGGGGTGTAAACACCATATATTTT
abundance: .
v_gene: TRBV6-5
d_gene: .
j_gene: TRBJ1-3

CDR3aa: CASSLAGAGELFF
CDR3nt: TGTGCCAGCAGCTTAGCGGGGGCCGGGGAGCTGTTTTTT
abundance: once
v_gene: TRBV7-7
d_gene: .
j_gene: TRBJ2-2

CDR3aa: CASSPMGLKETQYF
CDR3nt: TGCGCCAGCAGCCCCATGGGGCTGAAAGAGACCCAGTACTTC
abundance: many
v_gene: TRBV4-1
d_gene: .
j_gene: TRBJ2-5

CDR3aa: CASSLVPDETQYF
CDR3nt: TGCGCCAGCAGCTTGGTTCCGGATGAGACCCAGTACTTC
abundance: .
v_gene: TRBV5-1
d_gene: .
j_gene: TRBJ2-5

CDR3aa: CSVGLRTQGGNYGYTF
CDR3nt: TGCAGCGTTGGGCTTCGGACTCAAGGGGGTAACTATGGCTACACCTTC
abundance: .
v_gene: TRBV29-1
d_gene: .
j_gene: TRBJ1-2